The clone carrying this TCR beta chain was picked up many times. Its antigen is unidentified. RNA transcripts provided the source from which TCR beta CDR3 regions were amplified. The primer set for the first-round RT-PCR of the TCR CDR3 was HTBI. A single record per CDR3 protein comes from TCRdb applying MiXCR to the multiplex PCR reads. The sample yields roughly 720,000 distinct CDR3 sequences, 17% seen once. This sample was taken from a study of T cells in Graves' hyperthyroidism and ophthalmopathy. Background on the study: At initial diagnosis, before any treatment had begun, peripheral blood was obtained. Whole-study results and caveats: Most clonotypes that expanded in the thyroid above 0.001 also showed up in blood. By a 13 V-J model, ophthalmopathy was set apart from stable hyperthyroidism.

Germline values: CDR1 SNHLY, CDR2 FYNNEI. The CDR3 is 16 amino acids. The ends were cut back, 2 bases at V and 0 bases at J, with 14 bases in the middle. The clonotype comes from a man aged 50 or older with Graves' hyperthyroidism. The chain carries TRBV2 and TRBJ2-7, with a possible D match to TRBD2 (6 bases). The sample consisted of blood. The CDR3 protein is CASSEIRGTSSYEQYF. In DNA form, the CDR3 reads TGTGCCAGCAGTGAAATACGGGGGACGAGCTCCTACGAGCAGTACTTC.